This record covers a single T cell receptor (beta chain). PCR amplification relied on 60 Vbeta primers (plus 13 Jbeta primers). Measured with immunoSEQ multiplex PCR; TCRdb has only the in-frame clones, and not every one. The sample lists 90,000 to 120,000 clones, roughly 72% occurring once. This record comes from a study of cytomegalovirus exposure and HLA in healthy donors. This receptor was taken from a man aged 25-45 years in good health and CMV-seronegative. Sample: PBMCs.

The CDR3 loop reads CASSGRQGANTGELFF. DNA of the CDR3: TGTGCCAGCAGCGGACGACAGGGGGCGAACACCGGGGAGCTGTTTTTT. The chain recombines TRBV7-9 with TRBJ2-2; 9 nucleotides match TRBD1. V was clipped by 5 bases and J by 0 bases; unmatched bases: 4. The CDR3 consists of 16 residues. The germline gives CDR1 SEHNR, CDR2 FQNEAQ (reference sequence).